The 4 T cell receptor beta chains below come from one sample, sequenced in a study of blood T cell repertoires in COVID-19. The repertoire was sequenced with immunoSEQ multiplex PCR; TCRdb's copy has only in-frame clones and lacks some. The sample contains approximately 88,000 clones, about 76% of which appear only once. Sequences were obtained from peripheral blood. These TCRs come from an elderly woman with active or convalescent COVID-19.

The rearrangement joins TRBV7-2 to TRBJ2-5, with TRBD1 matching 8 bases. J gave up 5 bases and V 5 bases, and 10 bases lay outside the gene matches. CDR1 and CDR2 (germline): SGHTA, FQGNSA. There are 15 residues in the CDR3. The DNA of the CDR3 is TGTGCCAGCAGCGAAAGGACAGGGAGGTTTGAGACCCAGTACTTC. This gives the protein CASSERTGRFETQYF.

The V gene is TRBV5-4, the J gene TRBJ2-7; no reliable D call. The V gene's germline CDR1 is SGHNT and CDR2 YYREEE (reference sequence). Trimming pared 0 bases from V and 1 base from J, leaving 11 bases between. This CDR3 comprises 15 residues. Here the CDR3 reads CASSLGLTNSYEQYF. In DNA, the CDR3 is TGTGCCAGCAGCTTGGGATTAACAAATTCCTACGAGCAGTACTTC.

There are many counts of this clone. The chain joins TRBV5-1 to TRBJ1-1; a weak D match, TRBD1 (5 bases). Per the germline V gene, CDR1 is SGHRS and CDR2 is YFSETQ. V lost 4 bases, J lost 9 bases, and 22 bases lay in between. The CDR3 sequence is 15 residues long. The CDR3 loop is CASSQRQGDSPKAFF. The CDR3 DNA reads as TGCGCCAGCAGCCAGAGACAAGGAGACAGTCCTAAAGCTTTCTTT.

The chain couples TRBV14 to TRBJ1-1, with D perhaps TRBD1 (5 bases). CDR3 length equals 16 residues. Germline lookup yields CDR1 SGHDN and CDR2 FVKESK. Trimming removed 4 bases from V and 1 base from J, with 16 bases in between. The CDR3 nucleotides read TGTGCCAGCAGCCCCCTGATTGGGGGGTCGAACACTGAAGCTTTCTTT. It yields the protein CASSPLIGGSNTEAFF.